Below, 17 T cell receptor beta chains from the same sample are listed, as sequenced in a study of the immune and genomic landscape of osteosarcoma. TCRdb's table, derived via immunoSEQ multiplex PCR, lists solely in-frame clones and lacks some. The profile shows fewer than 3,500 clones, over 60% of them singletons. Sequenced input: tumor tissue from a local recurrence in the femur. These receptors were taken from a man aged 18 to 29 with osteosarcoma.

This clone came up a few times. CDR3 region: CASSQGAGAGEQFF. Here the CDR3 DNA reads TGTGCCAGCAGTCAGGGGGCAGGGGCTGGTGAGCAGTTCTTC. The chain employs TRBV11-2 and TRBJ2-1; 8 bases agree with TRBD1. V gave up 6 bases and J gave up 9 bases; unmatched junction bases: 10. The germline V gene encodes CDR1 SGHAT and CDR2 FQNNGV. The CDR3 length is 14 residues.

The chain joins TRBV19 to TRBJ2-1, with 10 bases fitting TRBD2. The CDR3 is 13 residues long. Trimming took 10 bases from V and 8 from J; bases not matched to a gene: 8. CDR1 and CDR2 from the germline V gene are LNHDA and SQIVND (reference sequence). The DNA for the CDR3 is TGTGCCACGTCTAGCGGGAGCACGTATGAGCAGTTCTTC. This codes for CATSSGSTYEQFF.

This chain links TRBV30 with TRBJ2-1, with 12 bases matching TRBD2. Germline values: CDR1 GTSNPN, CDR2 SVGIG (reference sequence). V lost 0 bases, J lost 2 bases, and 2 bases stayed unmatched. CDR3 length: 16 residues. CDR3 DNA: TGTGCCTGGAGTGTCGGACTAGCGGGGCCCTACAATGAGCAGTTCTTC. Residues: CAWSVGLAGPYNEQFF.

This clone was detected only a few times. The chain employs TRBV5-1 and TRBJ2-3, with 9 bases fitting TRBD2. Per germline, CDR1 SGHRS and CDR2 YFSETQ. Losses at the gene ends were 1 base for V and 9 bases for J; bases not matched to a gene: 6. CDR3 length equals 14 residues. CDR3 DNA sequence: TGCGCCAGCAGCTTGATAGCGGGAGAGGGGACGCAGTATTTT. Translated: CASSLIAGEGTQYF.

This clone appeared a few times. Here the CDR3 reads CASSFDTLNTEAFF. The CDR3 coding sequence is TGTGCCAGCTCCTTTGACACCCTGAACACTGAAGCTTTCTTT. The chain employs TRBV2 and TRBJ1-1, with unresolved D. The V end was cut by 8 bases, the J end by 0 bases, with 13 bases between. This CDR3 region has 14 residues. CDR1 and CDR2 (germline): SNHLY, FYNNEI.

The J gene is TRBJ2-1, the V gene TRBV7-3, with TRBD2 matching 11 bases. The CDR3 is 16 amino acids. After removal of 0 bases from V and 4 bases from J, the junction contained 2 bases not matched to a gene. Germline values: CDR1 SGHTA, CDR2 FQGTGA. This CDR3 is CASSLTGTSGYNEQFF. The CDR3 nucleotides read TGTGCCAGCAGCTTAACGGGGACTAGCGGATACAATGAGCAGTTCTTC.

This rearrangement joins TRBV18 to TRBJ2-4; perhaps TRBD2 as D (5 bases). V was trimmed by 6 bases and J by 0 bases, leaving 18 bases between them. The CDR3 is 17 amino acids. Germline V gene lookup returns CDR1 KGHSH and CDR2 LQKENI. The CDR3: CASSPRPGILAKNIQYF. CDR3 nucleotides: TGTGCCAGCTCCCCCAGACCGGGGATCCTAGCCAAAAACATTCAGTACTTC.

V gene TRBV2 combines with J gene TRBJ2-2; D is possibly TRBD2 (5 bases). V was cut by 7 bases and J by 3 bases, with 9 bases left in between. The CDR3 is 13 amino acids. Germline V lookup: CDR1 SNHLY, CDR2 FYNNEI. The CDR3 nucleotides read TGTGCCAGCACCGGAGGTGACACCGGGGAGCTGTTTTTT. Its protein is CASTGGDTGELFF.

This clone showed up just a few times. The rearrangement links TRBV19 to TRBJ1-4; 11 positions match TRBD1. The CDR3 length is 19 residues. Germline-derived CDR1 and CDR2 are LNHDA and SQIVND (reference sequence). Trimming at V came to 4 bases and at J to 2 bases, leaving 12 bases not matched to a gene. The CDR3 nucleotides are TGTGCCAGTAGTACGGACAGGGGGCATGGATGGCCCACTAATGAAAAACTGTTTTTT. This gives the protein CASSTDRGHGWPTNEKLFF.

This clone has only a few counts. The genes are TRBV7-6 and TRBJ2-2; D uncertain. V dropped 5 bases and J dropped 7 bases, with 14 bases sitting between them. Germline CDR1 SGHVS, CDR2 FNYEAQ. CDR3 length: 14 residues. CDR3 sequence: CASSPPLDIGELFF. The CDR3 bases are TGTGCCAGCAGCCCCCCATTAGATATCGGGGAGCTGTTTTTT. Complete variable domain (other parts from reference TRBV7-6 and TRBJ2-2): GAGVSQSPRYKVTKRGQDVALRCDPISGHVSLYWYRQALGQGPEFLTYFNYEAQQDKSGLPNDRFSAERPEGSISTLTIQRTEQRDSAMYRCASSPPLDIGELFFGEGSRLTVL.

V usage is TRBV5-6 and J usage is TRBJ2-3; a possible D gene is TRBD1 (5 bases). The CDR3 spans 16 residues. Trimming cost V 4 bases and J 2 bases, with 17 bases left between them. Germline V gives CDR1 SGHDT, CDR2 YYEEEE. The CDR3 here is CASSPPPGLLTDTQYF. In DNA, the CDR3 is TGTGCCAGCAGCCCCCCTCCAGGGTTGCTCACAGATACGCAGTATTTT.

The chain carries TRBV9 and TRBJ2-5; maybe TRBD1 (6 bases). CDR3 length: 15 residues. V lost 6 bases and J lost 2, with 17 bases in between. CDR1 is SGDLS and CDR2 is YYNGEE in the germline V gene. Here the CDR3 reads CASTHWGQIQETQYF. In DNA, the CDR3 is TGTGCCAGCACCCACTGGGGACAAATACAAGAGACCCAGTACTTC.

This chain connects TRBV6-6 to TRBJ1-1; a weak D match, TRBD1 (5 bases). The CDR3 runs 13 residues. V was clipped by 6 bases and J by 3 bases, with 11 bases between them. Germline V gene lookup returns CDR1 MNHNY and CDR2 SVGAGI (reference sequence). The DNA for the CDR3 is TGTGCCAGCAGCCAGACAGCTTACACTGAAGCTTTCTTT. Its translation: CASSQTAYTEAFF.

The chain recombines TRBV7-9 with TRBJ2-7; possibly TRBD1 or TRBD2 for D (5 bases each). Per germline, CDR1 SEHNR and CDR2 FQNEAQ (reference sequence). CDR3 length: 15 residues. Trimming took 2 bases from V and 2 from J, leaving 13 bases between them. The CDR3 here is CASSLYGGDPYEQYF. The CDR3 DNA reads TGTGCCAGCAGCTTATATGGGGGTGATCCCTACGAGCAGTACTTC.

The chain uses TRBV19 and TRBJ2-7; D possibly corresponds to TRBD1 (5 bases). The length of the CDR3 is 13 residues. The germline V gene encodes CDR1 LNHDA and CDR2 SQIVND (reference sequence). Trimming took off 3 bases at V and 6 bases at J, with 12 bases between the two ends. Written as DNA, the CDR3 is TGTGCCAGTAGTATCAGGGTCCAAGGCGAGCAGTACTTC. The encoded protein is CASSIRVQGEQYF.

About this clone: A junction end diverges from the germline sequence, so it may reflect a read error. Written as DNA, the CDR3 is TGTGCCAGCAGTGAAGAAGATGGGACAGGAGGAAACACCATGTATTTT. Translating it yields CASSEEDGTGGNTMYF. The chain employs TRBV6-1 and TRBJ1-3; 8 nucleotides match TRBD1. The length of the CDR3 is 16 residues. Germline loops: CDR1 MNHNS, CDR2 SASEGT.

The gene calls are TRBV30 and TRBJ2-2; D is uncertain. V lost 0 bases and J 7 bases, leaving 15 bases between the germline ends. This CDR3 has 15 residues. Germline V CDR1 and CDR2: GTSNPN, SVGIG (reference sequence). CDR3 region: CAWSVGSLIGGELFF. For the CDR3, the DNA is TGTGCCTGGAGTGTAGGGTCCCTAATAGGCGGGGAGCTGTTTTTT.